This TCR beta chain comes out of a study of cytotoxic CD8 clonotypes in ibrutinib-treated CLL. Sequencing used immunoSEQ multiplex PCR; TCRdb keeps in-frame clones, though not all of them. Of fewer than 35,000 clones in the sample, roughly 85% were seen once. The sequences come from PBMCs, collected after 24 months of ibrutinib treatment. The sequence was obtained from a human donor with chronic lymphocytic leukemia.

The CDR3 sequence is CASSWTPETQYF. CDR3 nucleotides: TGTGCCAGCAGTTGGACACCTGAGACCCAGTACTTC. The rearrangement links TRBV7-8 to TRBJ2-5; maybe TRBD1 (5 bases). The V gene's germline CDR1 is SGHVS and CDR2 FQNEAQ. V lost 6 bases and J 5 bases, leaving 10 bases between the germline ends. This CDR3 comprises 12 residues.